The clone carrying this T cell receptor (beta chain) was counted a few times. Its antigen is unidentified. This sample was included in a study of T-cell reconstitution after alpha-beta-depleted transplantation in children. Study results and caveats: T cells produced anew were the main source of T-cell counts and diversity one year after transplant. Expanded graft clones, several hundred of them, were reportedly the source of alpha-beta T cells about two months after transplant.

Preparation of the TCRbeta library involved a method that used unique molecular identifiers. Each CDR3 protein is one row after TCRdb ran MiXCR on the PCR reads. The sample has under 750,000 distinct CDR3 sequences, roughly 24% seen once; the top ten hold 13% to 15%. There are 13 residues in the CDR3. With 6 bases clipped from V and 1 base from J, the junction kept 5 bases outside the gene matches. CDR1 and CDR2 from the germline V gene are DFQATT and SNEGSKA (reference sequence). The TCR comes from a boy in the first two years of life who had a stem cell transplant for acute myeloid leukemia, so the T cells may come from the graft donor. Source: PBMCs, mostly from graft donor cells, taken 360 days after TCRalphabeta/CD19-depleted stem cell transplant. The V and J genes are TRBV20-1 and TRBJ1-1; 7 bases agree with TRBD1. The DNA of the CDR3 is TGCAGTGCGAGCAGGGGGGGGAACACTGAAGCTTTCTTT. This codes for CSASRGGNTEAFF.